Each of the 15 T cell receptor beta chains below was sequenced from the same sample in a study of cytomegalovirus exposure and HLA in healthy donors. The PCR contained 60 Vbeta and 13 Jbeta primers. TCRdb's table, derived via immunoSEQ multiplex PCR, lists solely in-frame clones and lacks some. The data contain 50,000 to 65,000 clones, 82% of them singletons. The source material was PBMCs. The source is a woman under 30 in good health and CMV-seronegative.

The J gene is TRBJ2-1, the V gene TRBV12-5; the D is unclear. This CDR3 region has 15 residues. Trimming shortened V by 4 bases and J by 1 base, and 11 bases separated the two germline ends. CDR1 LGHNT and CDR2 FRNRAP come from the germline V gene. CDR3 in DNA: TGTGCTAGTGGTTCTCCTAGTGGATCCTACAATGAGCAGTTCTTC. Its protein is CASGSPSGSYNEQFF. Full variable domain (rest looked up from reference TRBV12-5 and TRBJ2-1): DARVTQTPRHKVTEMGQEVTMRCQPILGHNTVFWYRQTMMQGLELLAYFRNRAPLDDSGMPKDRFSAEMPDATLATLKIQPSEPRDSAVYFCASGSPSGSYNEQFFGPGTRLTVL.

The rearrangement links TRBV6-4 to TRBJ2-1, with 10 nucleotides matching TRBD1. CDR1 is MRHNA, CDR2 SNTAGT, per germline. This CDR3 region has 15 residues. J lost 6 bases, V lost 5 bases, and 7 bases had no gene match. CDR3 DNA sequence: TGTGCCAGCAGTCTGGACAGGGGGTCGGCCAATGAGCAGTTCTTC. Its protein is CASSLDRGSANEQFF.

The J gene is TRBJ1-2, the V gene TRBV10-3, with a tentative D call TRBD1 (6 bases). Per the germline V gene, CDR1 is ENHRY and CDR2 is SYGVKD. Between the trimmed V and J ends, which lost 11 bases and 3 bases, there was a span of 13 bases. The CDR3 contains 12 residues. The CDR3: CASRTVDYGYTF. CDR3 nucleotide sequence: TGTGCCTCGCGGACAGTCGACTATGGCTACACCTTC.

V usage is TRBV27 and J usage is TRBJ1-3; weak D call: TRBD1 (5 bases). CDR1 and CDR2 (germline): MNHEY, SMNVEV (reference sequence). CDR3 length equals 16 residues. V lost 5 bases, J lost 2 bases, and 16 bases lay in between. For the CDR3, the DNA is TGTGCCAGCAGTCCCGAACACGACAGTCCTGGAAACACCATATATTTT. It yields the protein CASSPEHDSPGNTIYF.

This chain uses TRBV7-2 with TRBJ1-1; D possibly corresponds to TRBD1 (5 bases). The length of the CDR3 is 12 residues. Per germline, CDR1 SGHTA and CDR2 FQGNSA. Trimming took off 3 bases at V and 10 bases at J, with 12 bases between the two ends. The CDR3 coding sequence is TGTGCCAGCAGCTTCTCCGGGGGGTCAGCTTTCTTT. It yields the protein CASSFSGGSAFF.

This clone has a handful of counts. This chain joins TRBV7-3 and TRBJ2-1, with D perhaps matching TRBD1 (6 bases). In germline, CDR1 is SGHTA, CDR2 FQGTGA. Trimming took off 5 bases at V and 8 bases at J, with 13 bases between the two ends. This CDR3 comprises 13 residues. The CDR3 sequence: CASSQGLWDEQFF. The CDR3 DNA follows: TGTGCCAGCAGCCAGGGGCTTTGGGATGAGCAGTTCTTC.

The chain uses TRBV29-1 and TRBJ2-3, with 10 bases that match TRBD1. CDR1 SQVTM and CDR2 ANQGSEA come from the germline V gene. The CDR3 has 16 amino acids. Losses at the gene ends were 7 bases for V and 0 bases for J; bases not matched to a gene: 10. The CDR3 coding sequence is TGCAGCGCCCGCCGGACAGGGGGAGCTAGCACAGATACGCAGTATTTT. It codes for CSARRTGGASTDTQYF.

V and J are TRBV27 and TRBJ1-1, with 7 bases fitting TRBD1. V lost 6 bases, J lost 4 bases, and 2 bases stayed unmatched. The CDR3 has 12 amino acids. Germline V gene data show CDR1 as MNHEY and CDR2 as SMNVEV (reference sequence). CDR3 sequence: CASRSGGTEAFF. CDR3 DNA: TGTGCCAGCAGATCAGGGGGCACTGAAGCTTTCTTT.

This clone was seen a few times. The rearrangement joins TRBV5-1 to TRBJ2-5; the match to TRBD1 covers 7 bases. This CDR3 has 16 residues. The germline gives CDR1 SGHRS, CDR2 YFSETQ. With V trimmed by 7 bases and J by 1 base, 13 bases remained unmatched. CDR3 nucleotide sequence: TGCGCCAGCCGATACATAACCGGGACAGTCCAAGAGACCCAGTACTTC. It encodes CASRYITGTVQETQYF.

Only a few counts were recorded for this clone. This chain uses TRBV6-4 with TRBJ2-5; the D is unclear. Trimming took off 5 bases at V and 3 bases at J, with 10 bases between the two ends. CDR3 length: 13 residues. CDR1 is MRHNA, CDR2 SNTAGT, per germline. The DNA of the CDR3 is TGTGCCAGCAGTCGTGTCCCGGAAGAGACCCAGTACTTC. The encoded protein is CASSRVPEETQYF.

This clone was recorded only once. CDR3 protein: CASSRQGATGELFF. CDR3 nucleotide sequence: TGCGCCAGCAGCCGACAGGGGGCCACCGGGGAGCTGTTTTTT. The V gene is TRBV5-1, the J gene TRBJ2-2; 10 bases align to TRBD1. The V and J ends lost 4 bases and 4 bases, in that order; junction bases with no gene match: 1. Germline loops: CDR1 SGHRS, CDR2 YFSETQ. The CDR3 contains 14 residues.

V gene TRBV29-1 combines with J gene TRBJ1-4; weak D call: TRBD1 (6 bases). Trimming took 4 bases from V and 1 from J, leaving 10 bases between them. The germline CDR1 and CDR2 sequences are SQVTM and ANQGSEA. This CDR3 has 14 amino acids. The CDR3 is CSVGTVGTNEKLFF. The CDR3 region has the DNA TGCAGCGTTGGGACAGTAGGAACTAATGAAAAACTGTTTTTT.

The CDR3 sequence is CASSYGGGGNTIYF. The DNA for the CDR3 is TGTGCCAGCAGTTACGGGGGGGGTGGAAACACCATATATTTT. This chain joins TRBV6-5 and TRBJ1-3, with a tentative D call TRBD1 (5 bases). CDR1 and CDR2 from the germline V gene are MNHEY and SVGAGI. The CDR3 has 14 amino acids. V was clipped by 2 bases and J by 3 bases, with 8 bases between them.

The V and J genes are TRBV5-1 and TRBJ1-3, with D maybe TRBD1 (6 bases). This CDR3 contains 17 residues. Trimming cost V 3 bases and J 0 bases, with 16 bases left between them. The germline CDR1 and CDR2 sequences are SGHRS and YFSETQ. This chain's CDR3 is CASSSLSGVYSGNTIYF. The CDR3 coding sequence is TGCGCCAGCAGCTCCTTATCAGGGGTATACTCTGGAAACACCATATATTTT.

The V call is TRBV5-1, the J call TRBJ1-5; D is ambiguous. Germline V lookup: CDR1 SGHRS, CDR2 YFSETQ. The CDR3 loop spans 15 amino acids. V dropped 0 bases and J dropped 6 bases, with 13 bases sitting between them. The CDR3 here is CASSLVGSEGQPQHF. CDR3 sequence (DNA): TGCGCCAGCAGCTTGGTCGGTTCGGAGGGTCAGCCCCAGCATTTT.